The clone carrying this T cell receptor (beta chain) was detected once. Enrollment of patients from Seattle took place during active infection, with longitudinal follow-up. The data were obtained in a study of blood T cell repertoires in COVID-19. As handled by the study authors: Nucleated cell number was recorded as an estimate derived from reference gene primer amplification. Here immunoSEQ multiplex PCR was the method, and the copy in TCRdb shows in-frame clones only, minus some. The V and J calls and clone size are taken from that table; D and trimming were inferred from the DNA. The table has approximately 38,000 clones, roughly 85% seen once. This CDR3 region has 13 residues. V dropped 8 bases and J dropped 1 base, with 11 bases sitting between them. In germline, CDR1 is MDHEN, CDR2 SYDVKM.

This sequence joins TRBV28 and TRBJ1-2; D remains unclear. This TCR derives from a man aged 55-75 years with COVID-19, enrolled during active disease. The sample comprised peripheral blood. This CDR3 is CASVQSFNYGYTF. CDR3 in DNA: TGTGCCAGCGTACAGAGTTTTAACTATGGCTACACCTTC.